These 18 T cell receptor beta chains came from one sample sequenced in a study of T-cell reconstitution after alpha-beta-depleted transplantation in children. This sample's TCRbeta library carried unique molecular identifier barcodes. From the PCR reads, TCRdb called clonotypes with MiXCR, one entry per CDR3 protein. The sample has 200,000 to 250,000 distinct CDR3 sequences, 9.5% to 13% seen once; the top ten hold about 28%. The sample here was PBMCs, taken before TCRalphabeta/CD19-depleted stem cell transplant. The source is a child younger than two with acute myeloid leukemia, due to receive a stem cell transplant.

CDR3 bases: TGCAGCGTCCTTCGACAGGGGGCCACAGATACGCAGTATTTT. As protein: CSVLRQGATDTQYF. This chain links TRBV29-1 with TRBJ2-3; 10 bases match TRBD1. Germline values: CDR1 SQVTM, CDR2 ANQGSEA. The CDR3 is made up of 14 amino acids. Trimming took 6 bases from V and 2 from J; bases not matched to a gene: 5.

This clonotype was recorded many times. CDR3 residues: CSAWGNEQFF. The DNA for the CDR3 is TGCAGTGCATGGGGCAATGAGCAGTTCTTC. The chain couples TRBV20-1 to TRBJ2-1; D is undetermined. The CDR3 spans 10 residues. Germline V gives CDR1 DFQATT, CDR2 SNEGSKA (reference sequence). V was clipped by 6 bases and J by 6 bases, with 6 bases between them.

The chain has TRBV18 and TRBJ1-2, with D tentatively TRBD1 (6 bases). Germline CDR1 KGHSH, CDR2 LQKENI. Trimming stripped 2 bases from V and 1 base from J, with 11 bases between. The CDR3 length is 15 residues. CDR3: CASSPMDRHNYGYTF. Written as DNA, the CDR3 is TGTGCCAGCTCACCAATGGACAGACATAACTATGGCTACACCTTC.

This clonotype was counted at least ten times. This sequence joins TRBV10-2 and TRBJ1-1; possibly TRBD1 for D (5 bases). The CDR3 contains 14 residues. Trimming shortened V by 6 bases and J by 6 bases, and 17 bases separated the two germline ends. Germline V lookup: CDR1 WSHSY, CDR2 SAAADI. The CDR3 loop reads CASSVRGVGAEAFF. For the CDR3, the DNA is TGCGCCAGCAGCGTTCGAGGGGTAGGGGCTGAAGCTTTCTTT.

This clonotype was detected ten times or more. V is TRBV6-6 and J is TRBJ1-1; D ambiguous. Germline lookup yields CDR1 MNHNY and CDR2 SVGAGI (reference sequence). V lost 6 bases, J lost 2 bases, and 7 bases lay in between. The CDR3 contains 12 residues. Written as DNA, the CDR3 is TGTGCCAGCAGACTCGAAAACACTGAAGCTTTCTTT. Translated: CASRLENTEAFF.

This clonotype was counted ten times or more. V and J are TRBV20-1 and TRBJ2-4, with D possibly TRBD2 on 5 matching bases. This CDR3 is 14 amino acids long. V lost 3 bases to trimming and J lost 8 bases, with 17 bases between them. Per germline, CDR1 DFQATT and CDR2 SNEGSKA (reference sequence). DNA of the CDR3: TGCAGTGCTAGTGGTCCGGGGTTCGTAGACATTCAGTACTTC. It codes for CSASGPGFVDIQYF.

The sample holds many counts of this clonotype. The rearrangement uses TRBV12-3 or TRBV12-4 and TRBJ1-1; D remains ambiguous. V lost 0 bases to trimming and J lost 11 bases, with 10 bases between them. The CDR3 extends over 12 amino acids. This chain's CDR3 is CASSLARSGAFF. The CDR3 DNA sequence: TGTGCCAGCAGTTTAGCGCGAAGCGGGGCTTTCTTT.

This chain connects TRBV10-3 to TRBJ2-1, with D possibly being TRBD2 (6 bases). CDR3 length: 14 residues. CDR1 and CDR2 (germline): ENHRY, SYGVKD. V lost 3 bases, J lost 8 bases, and 14 bases lay in between. The CDR3 coding sequence is TGTGCCATCAGTGATACGGGAGTGCGTTATGAGCAGTTCTTC. Encoded protein: CAISDTGVRYEQFF.

In this sample, this clonotype turned up many times. The chain links TRBV12-3 or TRBV12-4 to TRBJ2-1; D is tentatively TRBD1 or TRBD2 (5 bases each). Trimming took off 3 bases at V and 2 bases at J, with 11 bases between the two ends. This CDR3 is 15 amino acids long. In DNA form, the CDR3 reads TGTGCCAGCAGTTTTGGGGGATATCCCTACAATGAGCAGTTCTTC. This gives the protein CASSFGGYPYNEQFF.

Ten or more counts support this clonotype. The V gene is TRBV20-1, the J gene TRBJ2-7; the D is unclear. Germline V gene sequence: CDR1 DFQATT, CDR2 SNEGSKA (reference sequence). The CDR3 spans 11 residues. V lost 6 bases and J lost 6, with 12 bases in between. DNA for the CDR3: TGCAGTGCGGTTAGGCAGCGCGAGCAGTACTTC. Protein sequence: CSAVRQREQYF.

This clonotype was observed many times. The chain carries TRBV11-3 and TRBJ2-4; weak D call: TRBD1 (6 bases). Germline V gene sequence: CDR1 SGHNT, CDR2 YENEEA. V lost 1 base, J lost 5 bases, and 12 bases lay in between. This CDR3 region has 15 residues. In DNA, the CDR3 is TGTGCCAGCAGCTTAGGTCGGACAGCACAAAACATTCAGTACTTC. This gives the protein CASSLGRTAQNIQYF.

This clonotype has at least ten counts. This rearrangement joins TRBV28 to TRBJ1-5; D remains ambiguous. Trimming took off 3 bases at V and 9 bases at J, with 12 bases between the two ends. CDR3 length equals 13 residues. Germline V lookup: CDR1 MDHEN, CDR2 SYDVKM. DNA of the CDR3: TGTGCCAGCAGTTTGGGCACGATCCGGCCCCAGCATTTT. This encodes CASSLGTIRPQHF.

This clonotype appeared many times. The V and J genes are TRBV18 and TRBJ2-1; D is unresolved. Trimming stripped 3 bases from V and 3 bases from J, with 9 bases between. The germline V gene has CDR1 KGHSH and CDR2 LQKENI. This CDR3 spans 14 amino acids. CDR3 coding DNA: TGTGCCAGCTCACCTCCAAAGGGCTACAATGAGCAGTTCTTC. Protein sequence: CASSPPKGYNEQFF. Using reference TRBV18 and TRBJ2-1 for the parts outside the CDR3, the full variable domain is NAGVMQNPRHLVRRRGQEARLRCSPMKGHSHVYWYRQLPEEGLKFMVYLQKENIIDESGMPKERFSAEFPKEGPSILRIQQVVRGDSAAYFCASSPPKGYNEQFFGPGTRLTVL.

This clonotype occurred many times. J is TRBJ2-3 and V is TRBV4-2; a possible D gene is TRBD2 (5 bases). Trimming took off 4 bases at V and 7 bases at J, with 18 bases between the two ends. This CDR3 contains 15 residues. Germline lookup yields CDR1 LGHNA and CDR2 YNFKEQ. In DNA form, the CDR3 reads TGTGCCAGCAGCCGAGAGACTACTAGGTGGAATACGCAGTATTTT. Translating it yields CASSRETTRWNTQYF.

This clonotype was seen many times. V is TRBV25-1 and J is TRBJ2-7, with a weak D call TRBD2 (6 bases). The germline V and J ends were trimmed by 4 bases and 5 bases, with 12 bases remaining between them. CDR1 and CDR2 from the germline V gene are MGHDK and SYGVNS. The CDR3 is made up of 13 amino acids. CDR3 protein: CASSGIWGDEQYF. The CDR3 coding sequence is TGTGCCAGCAGTGGGATCTGGGGGGACGAGCAGTACTTC.

There are many counts of this clonotype. The gene calls are TRBV29-1 and TRBJ2-3, with D perhaps TRBD2 (7 bases). Per germline, CDR1 SQVTM and CDR2 ANQGSEA. Deletions cut 8 bases from V and 5 bases from J, with 20 bases between. The CDR3 covers 14 residues. CDR3 protein: CSTSGGQSIDTQYF. The CDR3 DNA reads as TGCAGCACCTCGGGAGGACAGTCCATAGATACGCAGTATTTT.

As to this clonotype: A much more abundant neighbour one base away suggests this may be a read error. V gene TRBV24-1 combines with J gene TRBJ2-5, with TRBD1 matching over 7 bases. This CDR3 has 15 residues. The trim removed 0 bases at V and 2 bases at J, leaving 2 bases unmatched. The germline V gene encodes CDR1 KGHDR and CDR2 SFDVKD. The CDR3 sequence is CATSDLEGAQETQYF. The CDR3 DNA follows: TGTGCCACCAGTGATTTGGAGGGGGCTCAAGAGACCCAGTACTTC.

At least ten counts were recorded for this clonotype. This chain's CDR3 is CASSSSQGYTF. The CDR3 region has the DNA TGTGCCAGCAGCAGCTCCCAGGGCTACACCTTC. This chain joins TRBV6-6 and TRBJ1-2; D unclear. This CDR3 has 11 residues. Trimming stripped 6 bases from V and 8 bases from J, with 10 bases between. Germline V lookup: CDR1 MNHNY, CDR2 SVGAGI (reference sequence).